Many counts were recorded for the clone carrying this TCR beta chain. These data belong to a study of CD8 T cells in ankylosing spondylitis. The CDR3 contains 12 residues. Trimming took off 9 bases at V and 5 bases at J, with 9 bases between the two ends. Germline V gene sequence: CDR1 KGHDR, CDR2 SFDVKD. MiXCR was run by TCRdb on the 5' RACE reads, yielding one entry per CDR3 protein. The sample lists 150,000 to 200,000 distinct CDR3 sequences, 10% to 15% occurring once. This sequence was found in a female donor with ankylosing spondylitis or in good health (not recorded which). Sequenced material: blood, either unsorted or a sorted T cell fraction (not recorded which). The chain has TRBV24-1 and TRBJ2-2, with D perhaps matching TRBD2 (5 bases). CDR3 coding DNA: TGTGCCACCGGGAGCGGAACCGGGGAGCTGTTTTTT. The encoded protein is CATGSGTGELFF.